The 20 T cell receptor beta chains in this list originate from one sample, sequenced in a study of blood T cell repertoires in COVID-19. Measured with immunoSEQ multiplex PCR; TCRdb has only the in-frame clones, and not every one. The sample lists some 300,000 clones; 90% to 95% were seen once. Sequencing was performed on PBMCs or T cells enriched from blood (not recorded which). These receptors came from a woman between 25 and 40 years old who had been exposed to COVID-19.

The chain couples TRBV19 to TRBJ1-2; D is ambiguous. The V gene's germline CDR1 is LNHDA and CDR2 SQIVND (reference sequence). V was clipped by 3 bases and J by 4 bases, with 9 bases between them. The CDR3 has 13 residues. This chain's CDR3 is CASSIRRSYGYTF. The CDR3 DNA reads as TGTGCCAGTAGTATCCGAAGGAGCTATGGCTACACCTTC.

This chain connects TRBV7-9 to TRBJ2-3; maybe TRBD1 (5 bases). Germline V gene lookup returns CDR1 SEHNR and CDR2 FQNEAQ (reference sequence). The CDR3 is 14 amino acids. Trimming took off 5 bases at V and 6 bases at J, with 15 bases between the two ends. The CDR3 spells CASSQDRSSDTQYF. The DNA of the CDR3 is TGTGCCAGCAGCCAAGACAGAAGTTCGGATACGCAGTATTTT.

The chain carries TRBV10-3 and TRBJ2-5; possibly TRBD2 for D (7 bases). Germline V gene sequence: CDR1 ENHRY, CDR2 SYGVKD. V shed 6 bases and J shed 1 base, with 9 bases lying between them. CDR3 size: 13 residues. CDR3 coding DNA: TGTGCCATCAGGGGGGGGCTCCAAGAGACCCAGTACTTC. It is translated as CAIRGGLQETQYF.

The chain combines TRBV30 with TRBJ1-1; 7 positions agree with TRBD1. V lost 7 bases to trimming and J lost 6 bases; unmatched junction nucleotides: 8. In germline, CDR1 is GTSNPN, CDR2 SVGIG (reference sequence). The CDR3 runs to 12 residues. CDR3 nucleotide sequence: TGTGCCTTCAGAGGACAGGCCCCTGAAGCTTTCTTT. It translates to CAFRGQAPEAFF. The full variable domain, rest sourced from reference TRBV30 and TRBJ1-1, is SQTIHQWPATLVQPVGSPLSLECTVEGTSNPNLYWYRQAAGRGLQLLFYSVGIGQISSEVPQNLSASRPQDRQFILSSKKLLLSDSGFYLCAFRGQAPEAFFGQGTRLTVV.

This clone was seen a handful of times. The chain has TRBV20-1 and TRBJ1-5; D ambiguous. This CDR3 is built from 13 residues. CDR1 is DFQATT and CDR2 is SNEGSKA in the germline V gene (reference sequence). Trimming took off 3 bases at V and 7 bases at J, with 13 bases between the two ends. Here the CDR3 reads CSASPSPLQPQHF. The CDR3, as DNA: TGCAGTGCTAGTCCTTCCCCTCTACAGCCCCAGCATTTT.

This chain joins TRBV19 and TRBJ2-3; D is perhaps TRBD2 (6 bases). Germline CDR1 reads LNHDA; CDR2 reads SQIVND (reference sequence). Trimming cost V 5 bases and J 2 bases, with 14 bases left between them. The CDR3 length is 15 residues. CDR3 loop: CASSSSGLITDTQYF. In DNA form, the CDR3 reads TGTGCCAGTAGTTCCTCGGGACTTATCACAGATACGCAGTATTTT.

Only one count was recorded for this clone. The rearrangement joins TRBV2 to TRBJ1-1, with TRBD1 matching 8 bases. The CDR3 length is 17 residues. With 6 bases clipped from V and 1 base from J, the junction kept 13 bases outside the gene matches. Germline-derived CDR1 and CDR2 are SNHLY and FYNNEI. CDR3 protein: CASSSPRQGLRNTEAFF. In DNA form, the CDR3 reads TGTGCCAGCAGCTCTCCAAGACAGGGGCTAAGGAACACTGAAGCTTTCTTT.

This chain joins TRBV4-2 and TRBJ2-7; the D gene is possibly TRBD2 (6 bases). Germline V gene lookup returns CDR1 LGHNA and CDR2 YNFKEQ. The length of the CDR3 is 15 residues. The V gene lost 0 bases and the J gene lost 3 bases, with 12 bases spanning the gap. This CDR3 is CASSQERVGGYEQYF. As DNA, the CDR3 is TGTGCCAGCAGCCAAGAACGGGTGGGGGGCTACGAGCAGTACTTC.

The rearrangement uses TRBV12-5 and TRBJ2-1; 10 positions agree with TRBD1. Germline lookup yields CDR1 LGHNT and CDR2 FRNRAP. This CDR3 comprises 16 residues. Trimming at V came to 7 bases and at J to 5 bases, leaving 11 bases not matched to a gene. The CDR3 protein is CASAQRGDRGNNEQFF. DNA of the CDR3: TGTGCTAGTGCCCAAAGGGGGGACAGGGGAAACAATGAGCAGTTCTTC.

The gene calls are TRBV19 and TRBJ1-1; 7 bases fit TRBD1. Germline CDR1 and CDR2: LNHDA and SQIVND (reference sequence). The CDR3 length is 14 residues. Losses at the gene ends were 5 bases for V and 0 bases for J; bases not matched to a gene: 3. In DNA, the CDR3 is TGTGCCAGTAGTGGACAGGTCATGAACACTGAAGCTTTCTTT. It codes for CASSGQVMNTEAFF.

The chain employs TRBV4-1 and TRBJ1-1, with TRBD1 matching 9 bases. Germline CDR1 reads MGHRA; CDR2 reads YSYEKL. After removal of 2 bases from V and 3 bases from J, the junction contained 1 base not matched to a gene. There are 14 residues in the CDR3. This chain's CDR3 is CASSQWTGDTEAFF. The CDR3 DNA reads as TGCGCCAGCAGCCAATGGACAGGGGACACTGAAGCTTTCTTT.

This rearrangement joins TRBV6-5 to TRBJ1-4, with a possible D match to TRBD1 (6 bases). CDR3 length equals 13 residues. Germline assignment: CDR1 MNHEY and CDR2 SVGAGI. Deletions cut 5 bases from V and 5 bases from J, with 9 bases between. As DNA, the CDR3 is TGTGCCAGCAGTCGGGGGGCAAATGAAAAACTGTTTTTT. Amino acid sequence: CASSRGANEKLFF.

The rearrangement links TRBV27 to TRBJ2-7; 11 bases are a match to TRBD1. The CDR3 has 16 residues. Looked up from germline, CDR1 is MNHEY and CDR2 is SMNVEV (reference sequence). Trimming at V came to 4 bases and at J to 4 bases, leaving 9 bases not matched to a gene. For the CDR3, the DNA is TGTGCCAGCAGTTCTCCTTGGACAGGGGGCAGGTACGAGCAGTACTTC. Translating gives CASSSPWTGGRYEQYF.

This chain joins TRBV11-2 and TRBJ1-3, with TRBD1 identical over 7 bases. The trim removed 4 bases at V and 2 bases at J, leaving 11 bases unmatched. Germline CDR1 reads SGHAT; CDR2 reads FQNNGV. CDR3 length equals 17 residues. The CDR3 DNA sequence: TGTGCCAGCAGCTCCGGCCCCCCAGGGGGTACTGGAAACACCATATATTTT. This sequence encodes CASSSGPPGGTGNTIYF.

The chain carries TRBV7-8 and TRBJ1-1; tentatively, D is TRBD1 (5 bases). Germline values: CDR1 SGHVS, CDR2 FQNEAQ. The CDR3 loop spans 14 amino acids. V was clipped by 1 base and J by 5 bases, with 11 bases between them. CDR3 in amino acids: CASSLVSRATEAFF. Here the CDR3 DNA reads TGTGCCAGCAGCTTAGTTTCCAGGGCTACTGAAGCTTTCTTT.

This chain uses TRBV27 with TRBJ1-6; weak D call: TRBD1 (6 bases). The CDR3 runs 16 residues. Trimming took 0 bases from V and 0 from J, leaving 6 bases between them. Germline V CDR1 and CDR2: MNHEY, SMNVEV (reference sequence). Written as DNA, the CDR3 is TGTGCCAGCAGTTTATCGGACAGCTCCTATAATTCACCCCTCCACTTT. The encoded protein is CASSLSDSSYNSPLHF.

This clone was seen just once. This sequence joins TRBV5-1 and TRBJ1-2; 7 positions agree with TRBD1. V dropped 0 bases and J dropped 6; count of bases not matched to a gene: 2. This CDR3 contains 13 residues. CDR1 SGHRS and CDR2 YFSETQ come from the germline V gene. CDR3: CASSLVGGDGYTF. For the CDR3, the DNA is TGCGCCAGCAGCTTGGTAGGGGGCGATGGCTACACCTTC.

The chain recombines TRBV2 with TRBJ2-1, with D possibly being TRBD2 (6 bases). The germline V and J ends were trimmed by 4 bases and 14 bases, with 12 bases remaining between them. The CDR3 extends over 11 amino acids. CDR1 and CDR2 from the germline V gene are SNHLY and FYNNEI. CDR3: CASSVGGVEFF. For the CDR3, the DNA is TGTGCCAGCAGTGTGGGCGGGGTGGAGTTCTTC.

This clone was seen just once. DNA for the CDR3: TGTGCCAGCAGCTTAAAGAGGCCGTCGCAATCACCCCTCCACTTT. It codes for CASSLKRPSQSPLHF. The chain employs TRBV7-2 and TRBJ1-6; D remains unclear. The CDR3 contains 15 residues. Germline loops: CDR1 SGHTA, CDR2 FQGNSA. V shed 2 bases and J shed 10 bases, with 15 bases lying between them.

The chain has TRBV6-1 and TRBJ2-5, with 7 bases identical to TRBD1. Germline CDR1 reads MNHNS; CDR2 reads SASEGT. Losses at the gene ends were 1 base for V and 0 bases for J; bases not matched to a gene: 5. The CDR3 sequence is 16 residues long. The CDR3 coding sequence is TGTGCCAGCAGTGAAGGGGGCAGGGGGAACCAAGAGACCCAGTACTTC. Its protein is CASSEGGRGNQETQYF.